This T cell receptor beta chain was identified during a study of Ad26.COV2.S vaccination and SARS-CoV-2 variants. Study background: Donor joined the COV1001 Ad26.COV2.S trial arm. Once, or twice with 56 days between doses, Ad26.COV2.S was given intramuscularly.

Whole-study findings and limits: Considerable breadth of spike-specific CD8+ and CD4+ T cell responses has reportedly been documented following vaccination.

The CDR3 covers 16 residues. V gave up 0 bases and J gave up 3 bases, with 12 bases separating them. Germline-derived CDR1 and CDR2 are PRHDT and FYEKMQ (reference sequence). Documented treatment: 15 to 20 received Ad26.COV2.S at low or high dose, single or two shots; 5 received placebo; per-sample allocation not given. On day 63 after the first injection, vaccine and placebo recipients gave samples. An adult aged 18-55 years in Boston served as the donor. The method was immunoSEQ multiplex PCR; TCRdb's version includes in-frame clones alone and lacks a portion of them. The sample contains about 680,000 clones, more than 70% of which appear only once. Remarks on this clone: Its antigen is not identified.

This specimen consisted of peripheral blood, obtained in a trial of Ad26.COV2.S vaccine versus placebo. This sequence originates from a person between 18 and 60 years old who received the Ad26.COV2.S COVID-19 vaccine or a placebo. V and J are TRBV13 and TRBJ1-3; possibly TRBD1 for D (5 bases). The CDR3 protein is CASSLGLGRVGNTIYF. The CDR3 region has the DNA TGTGCCAGCAGCTTAGGCCTAGGCAGGGTTGGAAACACCATATATTTT.